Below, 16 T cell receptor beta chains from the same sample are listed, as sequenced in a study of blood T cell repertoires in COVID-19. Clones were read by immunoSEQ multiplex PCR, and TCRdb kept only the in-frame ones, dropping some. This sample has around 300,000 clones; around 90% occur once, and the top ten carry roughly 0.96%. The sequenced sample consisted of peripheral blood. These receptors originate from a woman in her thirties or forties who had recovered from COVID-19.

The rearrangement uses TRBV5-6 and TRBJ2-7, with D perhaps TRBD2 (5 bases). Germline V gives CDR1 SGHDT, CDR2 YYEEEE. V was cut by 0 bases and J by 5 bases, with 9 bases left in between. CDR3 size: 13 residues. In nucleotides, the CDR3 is TGTGCCAGCAGCTTGGGTCGGGGAAACGAGCAGTACTTC. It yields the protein CASSLGRGNEQYF. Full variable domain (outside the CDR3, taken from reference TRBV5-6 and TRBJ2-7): DAGVTQSPTHLIKTRGQQVTLRCSPKSGHDTVSWYQQALGQGPQFIFQYYEEEERQRGNFPDRFSGHQFPNYSSELNVNALLLGDSALYLCASSLGRGNEQYFGPGTRLTVT.

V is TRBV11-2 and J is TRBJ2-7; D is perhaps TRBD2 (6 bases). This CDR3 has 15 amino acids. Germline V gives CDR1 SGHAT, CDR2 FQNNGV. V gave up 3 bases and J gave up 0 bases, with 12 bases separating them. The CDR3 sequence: CASSFVSGRSYEQYF. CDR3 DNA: TGTGCCAGCAGCTTTGTTAGCGGACGCTCCTACGAGCAGTACTTC.

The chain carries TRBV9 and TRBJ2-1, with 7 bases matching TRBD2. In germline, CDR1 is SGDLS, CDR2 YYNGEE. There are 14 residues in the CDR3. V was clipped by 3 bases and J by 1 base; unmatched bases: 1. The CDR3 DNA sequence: TGTGCCAGCAGCGCGGGAGGATCCTACAATGAGCAGTTCTTC. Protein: CASSAGGSYNEQFF.

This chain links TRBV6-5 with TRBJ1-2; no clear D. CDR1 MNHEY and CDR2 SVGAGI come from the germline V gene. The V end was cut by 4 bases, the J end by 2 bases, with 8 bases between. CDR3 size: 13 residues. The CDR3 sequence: CASSLGGNYGYTF. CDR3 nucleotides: TGTGCCAGCAGTTTAGGCGGCAACTATGGCTACACCTTC.

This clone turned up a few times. This CDR3 is CASSSPGQRKSYEQYF. CDR3 nucleotide sequence: TGCGCCAGCTCGAGTCCGGGACAGAGGAAATCCTACGAGCAGTACTTC. The chain couples TRBV10-2 to TRBJ2-7; 7 bases line up with TRBD1. The CDR3 is 16 residues long. V shed 8 bases, J shed 1 base, and the junction held 14 bases outside the gene matches. The germline gives CDR1 WSHSY, CDR2 SAAADI.

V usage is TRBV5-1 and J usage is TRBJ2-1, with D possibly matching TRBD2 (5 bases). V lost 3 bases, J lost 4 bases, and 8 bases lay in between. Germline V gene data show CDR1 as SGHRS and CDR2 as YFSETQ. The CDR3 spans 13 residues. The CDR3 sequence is CASSSGLYNEQFF. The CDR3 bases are TGCGCCAGCAGCTCCGGACTGTACAATGAGCAGTTCTTC.

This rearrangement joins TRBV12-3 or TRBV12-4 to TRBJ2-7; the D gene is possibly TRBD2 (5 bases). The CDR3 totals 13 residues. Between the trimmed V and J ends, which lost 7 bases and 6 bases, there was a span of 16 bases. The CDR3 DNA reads TGTGCCAGCACCAAGGAGACGGGAACCGAGCAGTACTTC. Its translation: CASTKETGTEQYF.

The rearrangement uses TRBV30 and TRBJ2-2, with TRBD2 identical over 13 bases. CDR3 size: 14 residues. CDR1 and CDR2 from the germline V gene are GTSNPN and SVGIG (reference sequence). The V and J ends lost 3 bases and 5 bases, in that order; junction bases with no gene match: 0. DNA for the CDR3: TGTGCCTGGAGGGGACTAGCGGGAACCGGGGAGCTGTTTTTT. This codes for CAWRGLAGTGELFF. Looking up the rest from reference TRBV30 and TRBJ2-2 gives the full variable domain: SQTIHQWPATLVQPVGSPLSLECTVEGTSNPNLYWYRQAAGRGLQLLFYSVGIGQISSEVPQNLSASRPQDRQFILSSKKLLLSDSGFYLCAWRGLAGTGELFFGEGSRLTVL.

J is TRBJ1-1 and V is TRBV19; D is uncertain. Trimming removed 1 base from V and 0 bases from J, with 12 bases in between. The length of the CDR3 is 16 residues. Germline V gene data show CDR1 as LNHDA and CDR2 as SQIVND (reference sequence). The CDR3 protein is CASSIGPPGMNTEAFF. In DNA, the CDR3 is TGTGCCAGTAGTATAGGCCCGCCAGGAATGAACACTGAAGCTTTCTTT.

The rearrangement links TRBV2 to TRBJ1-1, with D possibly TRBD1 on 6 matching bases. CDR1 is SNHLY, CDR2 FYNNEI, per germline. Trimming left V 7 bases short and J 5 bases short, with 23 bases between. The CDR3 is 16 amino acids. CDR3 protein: CASIIHERGGFTEAFF. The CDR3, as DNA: TGTGCCAGCATTATTCACGAAAGGGGGGGTTTTACTGAAGCTTTCTTT.

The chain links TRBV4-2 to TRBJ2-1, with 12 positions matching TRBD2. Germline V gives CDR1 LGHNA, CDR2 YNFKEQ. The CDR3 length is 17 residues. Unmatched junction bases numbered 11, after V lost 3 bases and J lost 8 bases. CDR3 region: CASSHRLAGDGVDEQFF. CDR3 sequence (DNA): TGTGCCAGCAGCCACAGACTAGCGGGAGATGGGGTGGATGAGCAGTTCTTC.

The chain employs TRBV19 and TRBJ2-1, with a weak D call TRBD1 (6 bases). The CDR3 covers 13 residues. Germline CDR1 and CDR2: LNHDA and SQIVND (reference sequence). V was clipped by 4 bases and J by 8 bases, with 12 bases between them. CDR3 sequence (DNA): TGTGCCAGTAGTACCACCAGGGGCCATGAGCAGTTCTTC. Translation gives CASSTTRGHEQFF. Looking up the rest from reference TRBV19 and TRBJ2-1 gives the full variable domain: DGGITQSPKYLFRKEGQNVTLSCEQNLNHDAMYWYRQDPGQGLRLIYYSQIVNDFQKGDIAEGYSVSREKKESFPLTVTSAQKNPTAFYLCASSTTRGHEQFFGPGTRLTVL.

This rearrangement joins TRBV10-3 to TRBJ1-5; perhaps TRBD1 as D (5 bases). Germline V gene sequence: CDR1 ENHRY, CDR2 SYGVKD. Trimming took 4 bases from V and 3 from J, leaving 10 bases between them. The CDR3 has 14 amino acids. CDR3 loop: CAISAGLDNQPQHF. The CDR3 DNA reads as TGTGCCATCAGTGCGGGACTTGACAATCAGCCCCAGCATTTT.

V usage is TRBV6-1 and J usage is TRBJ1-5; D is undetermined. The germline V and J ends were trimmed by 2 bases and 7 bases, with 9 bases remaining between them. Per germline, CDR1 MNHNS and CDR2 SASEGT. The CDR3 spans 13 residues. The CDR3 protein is CASSEIRSQPQHF. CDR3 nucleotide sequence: TGTGCCAGCAGTGAAATACGGTCCCAGCCCCAGCATTTT.

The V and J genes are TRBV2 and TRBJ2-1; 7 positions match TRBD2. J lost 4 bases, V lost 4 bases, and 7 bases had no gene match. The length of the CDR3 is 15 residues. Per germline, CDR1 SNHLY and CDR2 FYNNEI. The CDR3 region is CASSVEAGPYNEQFF. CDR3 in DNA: TGTGCCAGCAGTGTGGAAGCGGGACCTTACAATGAGCAGTTCTTC.

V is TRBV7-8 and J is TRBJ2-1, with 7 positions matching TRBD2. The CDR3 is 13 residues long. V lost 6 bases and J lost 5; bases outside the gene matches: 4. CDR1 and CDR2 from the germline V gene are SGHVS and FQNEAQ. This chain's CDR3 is CASSRGRHNEQFF. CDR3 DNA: TGTGCCAGCAGTCGCGGGAGACACAATGAGCAGTTCTTC.